This TCR beta chain was retrieved from a study of T cell repertoires in cytomegalovirus infection. Whole-study findings and limits: HLA-C-restricted CMV clonotypes gave the most frequent clonotype in two of eight donors. CMV carriers having the relevant HLA were flagged by cumulative public TCR beta family frequency.

The V gene's germline CDR1 is LNHDA and CDR2 SQIVND (reference sequence). This CDR3 contains 16 residues. V shed 0 bases and J shed 5 bases, with 16 bases lying between them. TCRdb independently ran MiXCR on the reads; one entry per CDR3 protein. This table has over 450,000 distinct CDR3 sequences, about 10% appearing once. Worth noting for this clonotype: Antigen specificity is unknown.

The gene calls are TRBV19 and TRBJ1-1; D gene unclear. Sequenced: PBMCs. The source of this sequence is a human donor in good health (CMV status not recorded). Some clones in this sample may be carry-over from other donors' samples. CDR3 sequence (DNA): TGTGCCAGTAGTATAGATGCGGACTTGGCGGATACTGAAGCTTTCTTT. Protein: CASSIDADLADTEAFF.